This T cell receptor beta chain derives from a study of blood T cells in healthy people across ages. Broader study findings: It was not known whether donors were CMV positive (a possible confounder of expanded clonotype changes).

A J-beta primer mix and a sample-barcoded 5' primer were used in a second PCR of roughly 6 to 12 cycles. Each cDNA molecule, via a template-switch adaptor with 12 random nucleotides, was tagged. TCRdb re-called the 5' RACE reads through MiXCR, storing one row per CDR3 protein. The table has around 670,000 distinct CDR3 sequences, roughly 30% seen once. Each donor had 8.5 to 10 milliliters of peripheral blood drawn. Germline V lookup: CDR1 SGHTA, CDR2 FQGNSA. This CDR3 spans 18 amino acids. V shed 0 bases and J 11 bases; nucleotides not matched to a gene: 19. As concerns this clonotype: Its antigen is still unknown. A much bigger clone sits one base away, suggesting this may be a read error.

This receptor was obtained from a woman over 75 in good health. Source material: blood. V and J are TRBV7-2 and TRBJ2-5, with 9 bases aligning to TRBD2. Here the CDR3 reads CASSLAGPSGASGNEQYF. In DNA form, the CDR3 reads TGTGCCAGCAGCTTAGCGGGGCCTAGCGGGGCCTCGGGCAATGAGCAGTACTTC.